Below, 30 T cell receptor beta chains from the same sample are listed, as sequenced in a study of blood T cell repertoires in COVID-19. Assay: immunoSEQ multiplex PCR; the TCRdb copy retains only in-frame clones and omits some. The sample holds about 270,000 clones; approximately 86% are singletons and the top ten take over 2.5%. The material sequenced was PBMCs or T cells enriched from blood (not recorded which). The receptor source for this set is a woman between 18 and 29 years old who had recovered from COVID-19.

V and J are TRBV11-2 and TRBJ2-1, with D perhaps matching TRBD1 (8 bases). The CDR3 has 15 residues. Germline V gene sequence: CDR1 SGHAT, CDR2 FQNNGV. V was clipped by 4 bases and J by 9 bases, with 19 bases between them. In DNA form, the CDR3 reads TGTGCCAGCAGCTCCGTCCAGGGGGGGACAGGTGAGCAGTTCTTC. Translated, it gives CASSSVQGGTGEQFF.

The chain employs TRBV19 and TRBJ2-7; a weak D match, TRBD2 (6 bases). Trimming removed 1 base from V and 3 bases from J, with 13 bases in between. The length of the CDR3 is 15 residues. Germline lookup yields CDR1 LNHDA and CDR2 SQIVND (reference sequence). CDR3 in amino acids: CASSIVRDSLYEQYF. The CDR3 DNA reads TGTGCCAGTAGTATAGTGCGGGATTCCCTCTACGAGCAGTACTTC.

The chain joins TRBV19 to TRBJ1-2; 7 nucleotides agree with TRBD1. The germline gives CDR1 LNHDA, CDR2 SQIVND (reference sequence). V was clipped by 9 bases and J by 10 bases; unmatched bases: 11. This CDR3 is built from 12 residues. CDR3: CASRGTATLYTF. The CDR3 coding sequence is TGTGCCAGCCGTGGGACAGCCACGCTCTACACCTTC.

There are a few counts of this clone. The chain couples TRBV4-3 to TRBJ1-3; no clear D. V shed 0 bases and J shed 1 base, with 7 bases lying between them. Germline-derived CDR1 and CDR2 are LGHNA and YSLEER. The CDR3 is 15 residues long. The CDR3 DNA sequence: TGCGCCAGCAGCCAAGATCAGTCATCTGGAAACACCATATATTTT. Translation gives CASSQDQSSGNTIYF.

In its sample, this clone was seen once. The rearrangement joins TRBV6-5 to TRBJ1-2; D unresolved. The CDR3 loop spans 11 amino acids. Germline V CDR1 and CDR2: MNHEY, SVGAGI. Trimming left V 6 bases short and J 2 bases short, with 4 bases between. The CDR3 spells CASRQNYGYTF. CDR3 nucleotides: TGTGCCAGCAGACAGAACTATGGCTACACCTTC.

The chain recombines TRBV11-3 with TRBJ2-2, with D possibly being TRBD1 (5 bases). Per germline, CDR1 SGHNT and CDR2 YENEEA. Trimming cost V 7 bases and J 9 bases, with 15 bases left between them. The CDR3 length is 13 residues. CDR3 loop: CASNHRQYRELFF. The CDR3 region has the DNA TGTGCCAGCAACCACCGACAGTATCGGGAGCTGTTTTTT.

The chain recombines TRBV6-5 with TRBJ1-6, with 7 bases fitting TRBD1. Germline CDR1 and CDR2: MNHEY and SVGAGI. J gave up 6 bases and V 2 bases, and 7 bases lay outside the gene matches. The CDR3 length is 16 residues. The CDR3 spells CASSYLPGQRNSPLHF. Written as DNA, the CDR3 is TGTGCCAGCAGTTACCTTCCGGGACAGCGTAATTCACCCCTCCACTTT.

The CDR3 coding sequence is TGCGCCAGCAGCCCACGGGAGACTAGCGGGAGCCGGGGGAATGAGCAGTTCTTC. Amino acid sequence: CASSPRETSGSRGNEQFF. The chain has TRBV4-1 and TRBJ2-1; TRBD2 aligns across 12 bases. The CDR3 sequence is 18 residues long. The germline V gene encodes CDR1 MGHRA and CDR2 YSYEKL. With 4 bases clipped from V and 7 bases from J, the junction kept 14 bases outside the gene matches.

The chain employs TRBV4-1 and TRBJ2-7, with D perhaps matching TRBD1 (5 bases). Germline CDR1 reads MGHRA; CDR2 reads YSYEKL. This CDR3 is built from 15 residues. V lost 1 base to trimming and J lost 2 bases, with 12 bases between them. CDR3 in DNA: TGCGCCAGCAGCCAAGGGGAAGGGGCCCCCTACGAGCAGTACTTC. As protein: CASSQGEGAPYEQYF.

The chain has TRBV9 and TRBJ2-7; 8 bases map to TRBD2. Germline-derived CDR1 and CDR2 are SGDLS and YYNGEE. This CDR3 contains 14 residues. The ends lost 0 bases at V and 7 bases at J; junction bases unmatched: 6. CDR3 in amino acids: CASSVVSGAGEQYF. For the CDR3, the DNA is TGTGCCAGCAGCGTAGTTAGCGGGGCAGGGGAGCAGTACTTC.

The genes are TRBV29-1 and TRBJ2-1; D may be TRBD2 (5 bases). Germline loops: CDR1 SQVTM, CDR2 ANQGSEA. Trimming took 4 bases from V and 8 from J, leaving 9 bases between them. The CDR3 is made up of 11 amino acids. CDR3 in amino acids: CSVASIDEQFF. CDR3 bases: TGCAGCGTTGCTAGCATCGATGAGCAGTTCTTC.

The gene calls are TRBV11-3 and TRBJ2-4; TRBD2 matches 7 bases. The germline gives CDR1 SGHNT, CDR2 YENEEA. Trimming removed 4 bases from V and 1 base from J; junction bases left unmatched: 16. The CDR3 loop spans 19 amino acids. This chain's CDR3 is CASSWGEGRAWDAKNIQYF. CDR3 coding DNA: TGTGCCAGCAGCTGGGGGGAGGGAAGGGCCTGGGATGCCAAAAACATTCAGTACTTC.

The chain's CDR3 is CASSIDPAYEQYF. The CDR3 region has the DNA TGTGCCAGCAGCATAGATCCTGCCTACGAGCAGTACTTC. V usage is TRBV7-2 and J usage is TRBJ2-7; D gene uncertain. This CDR3 spans 13 amino acids. The germline V gene encodes CDR1 SGHTA and CDR2 FQGNSA. Trimming removed 5 bases at V and 2 bases at J, with 10 bases between.

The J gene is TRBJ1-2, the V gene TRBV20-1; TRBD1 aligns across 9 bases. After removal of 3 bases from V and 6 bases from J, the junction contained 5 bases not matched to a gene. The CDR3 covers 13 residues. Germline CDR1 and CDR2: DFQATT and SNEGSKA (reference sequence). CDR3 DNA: TGCAGTGCTAGTTGGACAGGGGAGGATGGCTACACCTTC. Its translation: CSASWTGEDGYTF.

CDR3 DNA sequence: TGTGCCAGCAGTTCTCAGTACGGGGGAAATCAGCCCCAGCATTTT. It yields the protein CASSSQYGGNQPQHF. The rearrangement uses TRBV6-5 and TRBJ1-5, with D maybe TRBD1 (5 bases). The V end lost 4 bases, the J end lost 4 bases, and 14 bases lay between the germline ends. This CDR3 has 15 amino acids. The V gene's germline CDR1 is MNHEY and CDR2 SVGAGI.

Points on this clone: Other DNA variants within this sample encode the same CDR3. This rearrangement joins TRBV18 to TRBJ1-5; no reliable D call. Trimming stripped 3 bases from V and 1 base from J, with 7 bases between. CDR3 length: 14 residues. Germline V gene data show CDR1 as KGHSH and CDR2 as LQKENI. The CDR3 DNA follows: TGTGCCAGCTCACCGGCGGGCAGCAATCAGCCCCAGCATTTT. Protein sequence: CASSPAGSNQPQHF.

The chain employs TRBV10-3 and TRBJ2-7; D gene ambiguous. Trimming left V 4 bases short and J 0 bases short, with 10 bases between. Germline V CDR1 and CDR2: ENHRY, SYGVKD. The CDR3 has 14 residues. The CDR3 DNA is TGTGCCATCAGTGGGCCAAGGAGCTCCTACGAGCAGTACTTC. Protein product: CAISGPRSSYEQYF.

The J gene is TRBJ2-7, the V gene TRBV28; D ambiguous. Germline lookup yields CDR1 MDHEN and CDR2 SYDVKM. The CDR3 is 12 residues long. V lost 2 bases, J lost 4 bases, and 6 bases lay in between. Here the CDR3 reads CASSLVAYEQYF. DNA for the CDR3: TGTGCCAGCAGTTTAGTAGCTTACGAGCAGTACTTC.

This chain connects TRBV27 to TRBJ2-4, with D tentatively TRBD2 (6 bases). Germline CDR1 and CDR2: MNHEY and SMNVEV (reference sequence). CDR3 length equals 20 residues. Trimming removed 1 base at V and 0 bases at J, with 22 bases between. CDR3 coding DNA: TGTGCCAGCAGTTTATACCCGACTTTGGTACTAGCCGGAGCCAAAAACATTCAGTACTTC. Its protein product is CASSLYPTLVLAGAKNIQYF.

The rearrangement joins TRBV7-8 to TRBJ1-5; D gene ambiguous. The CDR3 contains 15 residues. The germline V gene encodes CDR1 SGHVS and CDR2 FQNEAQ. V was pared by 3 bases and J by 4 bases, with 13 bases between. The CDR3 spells CASSLVGNVNQPQHF. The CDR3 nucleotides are TGTGCCAGCAGCTTGGTTGGCAACGTTAATCAGCCCCAGCATTTT.

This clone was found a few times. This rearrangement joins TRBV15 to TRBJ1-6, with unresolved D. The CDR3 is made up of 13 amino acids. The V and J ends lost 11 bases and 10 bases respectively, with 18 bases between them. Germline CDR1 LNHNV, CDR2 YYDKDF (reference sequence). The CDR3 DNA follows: TGTGCCGCTGGATCGGAGGGCGACTCACCCCTCCACTTT. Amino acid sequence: CAAGSEGDSPLHF. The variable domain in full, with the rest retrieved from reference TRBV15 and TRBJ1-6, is DAMVIQNPRYQVTQFGKPVTLSCSQTLNHNVMYWYQQKSSQAPKLLFHYYDKDFNNEADTPDNFQSRRPNTSFCFLDIRSPGLGDTAMYLCAAGSEGDSPLHFGNGTRLTVT.

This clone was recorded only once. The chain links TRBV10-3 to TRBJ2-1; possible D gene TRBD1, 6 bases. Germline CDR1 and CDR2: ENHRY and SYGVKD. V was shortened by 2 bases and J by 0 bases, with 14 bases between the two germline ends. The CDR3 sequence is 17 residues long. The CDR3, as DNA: TGTGCCATCAGTGAGGATTGGGGGCAGAGCTCCTACAATGAGCAGTTCTTC. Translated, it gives CAISEDWGQSSYNEQFF.

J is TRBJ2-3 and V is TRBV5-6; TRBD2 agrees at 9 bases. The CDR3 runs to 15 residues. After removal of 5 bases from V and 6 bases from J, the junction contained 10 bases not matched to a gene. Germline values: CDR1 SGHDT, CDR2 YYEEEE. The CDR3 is CASRMTSGLEDTQYF. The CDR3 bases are TGTGCCAGCAGGATGACTAGCGGACTTGAGGATACGCAGTATTTT.

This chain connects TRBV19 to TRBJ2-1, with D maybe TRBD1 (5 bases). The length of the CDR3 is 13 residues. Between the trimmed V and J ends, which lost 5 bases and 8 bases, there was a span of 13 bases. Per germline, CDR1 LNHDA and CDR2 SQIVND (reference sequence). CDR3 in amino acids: CASSSRVKDEQFF. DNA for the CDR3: TGTGCCAGTAGTTCCAGGGTCAAGGATGAGCAGTTCTTC.

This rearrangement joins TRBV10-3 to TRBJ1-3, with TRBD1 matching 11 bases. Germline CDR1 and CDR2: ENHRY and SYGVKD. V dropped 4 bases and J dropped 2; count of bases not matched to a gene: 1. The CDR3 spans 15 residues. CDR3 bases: TGTGCCATCAGTGGGACAGGGGGCCCTGGAAACACCATATATTTT. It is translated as CAISGTGGPGNTIYF.

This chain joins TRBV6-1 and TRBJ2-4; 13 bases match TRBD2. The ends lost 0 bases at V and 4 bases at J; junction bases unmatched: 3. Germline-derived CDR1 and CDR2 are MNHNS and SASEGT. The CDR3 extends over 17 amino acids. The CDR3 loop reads CASSEAGLAGRKNIQYF. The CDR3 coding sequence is TGTGCCAGCAGTGAAGCGGGACTAGCGGGGAGGAAAAACATTCAGTACTTC.

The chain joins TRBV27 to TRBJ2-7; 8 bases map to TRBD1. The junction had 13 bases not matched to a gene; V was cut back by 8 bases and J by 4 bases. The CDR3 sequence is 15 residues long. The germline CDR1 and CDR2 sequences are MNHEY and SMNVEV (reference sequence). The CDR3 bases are TGTGCCAGCGGAAGTGAGACAGGGGATAAATACGAGCAGTACTTC. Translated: CASGSETGDKYEQYF.

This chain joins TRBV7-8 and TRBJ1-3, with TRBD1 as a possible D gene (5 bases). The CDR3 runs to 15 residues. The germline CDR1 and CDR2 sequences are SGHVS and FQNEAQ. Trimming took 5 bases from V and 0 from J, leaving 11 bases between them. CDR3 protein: CASSDGTYSGNTIYF. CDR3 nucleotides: TGTGCCAGCAGCGATGGGACTTACTCTGGAAACACCATATATTTT. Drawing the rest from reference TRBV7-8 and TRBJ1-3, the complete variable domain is GAGVSQSPRYKVAKRGQDVALRCDPISGHVSLFWYQQALGQGPEFLTYFQNEAQLDKSGLPSDRFFAERPEGSVSTLKIQRTQQEDSAVYLCASSDGTYSGNTIYFGEGSWLTVV.

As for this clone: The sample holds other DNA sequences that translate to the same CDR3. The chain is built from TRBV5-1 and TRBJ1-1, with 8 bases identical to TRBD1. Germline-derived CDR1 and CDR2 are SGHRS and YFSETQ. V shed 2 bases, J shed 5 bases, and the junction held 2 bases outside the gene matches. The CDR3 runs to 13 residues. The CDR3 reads CASSLQGGTEAFF. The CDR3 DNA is TGCGCCAGCAGCTTACAGGGGGGGACTGAAGCTTTCTTT. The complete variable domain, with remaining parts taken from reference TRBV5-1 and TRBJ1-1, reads KAGVTQTPRYLIKTRGQQVTLSCSPISGHRSVSWYQQTPGQGLQFLFEYFSETQRNKGNFPGRFSGRQFSNSRSEMNVSTLELGDSALYLCASSLQGGTEAFFGQGTRLTVV.

CDR3: CASSQEGQRFYEQYF. Written as DNA, the CDR3 is TGTGCCAGCAGCCAAGAGGGACAGAGATTTTACGAGCAGTACTTC. The chain carries TRBV6-5 and TRBJ2-7, with 7 bases matching TRBD1. J lost 4 bases, V lost 6 bases, and 12 bases had no gene match. The germline V gene has CDR1 MNHEY and CDR2 SVGAGI. CDR3 length equals 15 residues.